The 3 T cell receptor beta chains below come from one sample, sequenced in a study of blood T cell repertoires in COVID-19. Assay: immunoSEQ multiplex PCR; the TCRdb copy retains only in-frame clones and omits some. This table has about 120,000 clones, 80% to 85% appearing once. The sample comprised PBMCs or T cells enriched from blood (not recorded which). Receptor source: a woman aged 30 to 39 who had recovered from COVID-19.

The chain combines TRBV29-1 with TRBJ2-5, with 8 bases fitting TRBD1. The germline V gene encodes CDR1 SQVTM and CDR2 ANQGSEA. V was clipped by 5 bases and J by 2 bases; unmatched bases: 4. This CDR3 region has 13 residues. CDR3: CSVPRQGQETQYF. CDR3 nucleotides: TGCAGCGTTCCCCGACAGGGGCAAGAGACCCAGTACTTC.

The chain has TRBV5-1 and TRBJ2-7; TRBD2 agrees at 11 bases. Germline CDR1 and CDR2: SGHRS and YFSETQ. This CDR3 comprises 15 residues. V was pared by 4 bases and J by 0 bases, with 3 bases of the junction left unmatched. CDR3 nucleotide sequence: TGCGCCAGCAGCGCGACTAGCGGGGTCTCCTACGAGCAGTACTTC. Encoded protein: CASSATSGVSYEQYF.

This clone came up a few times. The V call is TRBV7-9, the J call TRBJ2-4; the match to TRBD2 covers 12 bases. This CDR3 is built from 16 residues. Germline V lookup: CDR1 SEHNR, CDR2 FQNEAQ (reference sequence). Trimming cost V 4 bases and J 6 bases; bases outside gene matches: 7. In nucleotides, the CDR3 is TGTGCCAGCAGCTCCCGACTAGCGGGAGAGGTAAACATTCAGTACTTC. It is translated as CASSSRLAGEVNIQYF.